These 3 T cell receptor beta chains were all obtained from the same sample, sequenced in a study of T-cell reconstitution after alpha-beta-depleted transplantation in children. It was with unique molecular identifiers that the TCRbeta library was prepared. TCRdb itself ran the PCR reads through MiXCR, one entry per CDR3 protein. This sample has approximately 270,000 distinct CDR3 sequences; 20% to 30% occur once, and the top ten carry about 4.8%. Source: PBMCs, mostly from graft donor cells, taken 360 days after TCRalphabeta/CD19-depleted stem cell transplant. These receptor sequences come from a female patient between 2 and 15 years old who had a stem cell transplant for congenital amegakaryocytic thrombocytopenia, so the T cells may come from the graft donor.

The J gene is TRBJ2-7, the V gene TRBV7-2; D is ambiguous. Deletions cut 2 bases from V and 2 bases from J, with 7 bases between. This CDR3 spans 13 amino acids. Germline V gene sequence: CDR1 SGHTA, CDR2 FQGNSA. CDR3 sequence: CASSLTLAYEQYF. The CDR3 DNA is TGTGCCAGCAGCTTAACTCTCGCCTACGAGCAGTACTTC.

The chain recombines TRBV7-9 with TRBJ1-4; tentative D call: TRBD1 (5 bases). V lost 4 bases to trimming and J lost 8 bases, with 20 bases between them. Germline V gene sequence: CDR1 SEHNR, CDR2 FQNEAQ (reference sequence). The CDR3 loop spans 16 amino acids. CDR3 bases: TGTGCCAGCAGCTCTGAACCCGGGACCCTGGGGGAAAAACTGTTTTTT. Its translation is CASSSEPGTLGEKLFF.

CDR3 nucleotide sequence: TGTGCCAGCAGTTACGGGGACAGGCTGAACAATGAGCAGTTCTTC. This gives the protein CASSYGDRLNNEQFF. The V and J genes are TRBV6-5 and TRBJ2-1, with 8 nucleotides matching TRBD1. There are 15 residues in the CDR3. V lost 2 bases to trimming and J lost 5 bases; unmatched junction nucleotides: 5. CDR1 and CDR2 (germline): MNHEY, SVGAGI.